These 10 T cell receptor beta chains originate from one sample sequenced in a study of cytomegalovirus exposure and HLA in healthy donors. Sequencing used immunoSEQ multiplex PCR; TCRdb keeps in-frame clones, though not all of them. Counted here are under 200,000 clones, roughly 86% occurring once; the ten biggest clones make up over 9%. Material for sequencing was PBMCs. Receptors originate from a woman aged 18-35 years in good health and CMV-seropositive.

The J gene is TRBJ2-6, the V gene TRBV5-1; the D is unclear. Per the germline V gene, CDR1 is SGHRS and CDR2 is YFSETQ. V dropped 0 bases and J dropped 0 bases, with 13 bases sitting between them. This CDR3 is built from 18 residues. The CDR3 sequence: CASSLGYVYPSGANVLTF. The CDR3 region has the DNA TGCGCCAGCAGCTTGGGCTACGTCTACCCCTCTGGGGCCAACGTCCTGACTTTC.

J is TRBJ2-7 and V is TRBV14; tentatively, D is TRBD2 (6 bases). This CDR3 has 14 amino acids. Germline CDR1 SGHDN, CDR2 FVKESK. Deletions cut 5 bases from V and 3 bases from J, with 14 bases between. The CDR3 here is CASSVRDFLYEQYF. The CDR3, as DNA: TGTGCCAGCAGCGTCCGGGACTTCCTCTACGAGCAGTACTTC.

J is TRBJ2-7 and V is TRBV11-2; 7 nucleotides agree with TRBD2. V was clipped by 2 bases and J by 2 bases; unmatched bases: 6. The CDR3 runs to 15 residues. Per germline, CDR1 SGHAT and CDR2 FQNNGV. The CDR3 nucleotides read TGTGCCAGCAGCTTACAGGCTAGCGGAACCTACGAGCAGTACTTC. It is translated as CASSLQASGTYEQYF.

This clone was seen a few times. This rearrangement joins TRBV4-2 to TRBJ2-7, with D tentatively TRBD1 (5 bases). Germline V gene data show CDR1 as LGHNA and CDR2 as YNFKEQ. V was shortened by 4 bases and J by 4 bases, with 20 bases between the two germline ends. The CDR3 consists of 16 residues. In nucleotides, the CDR3 is TGTGCCAGCAGCCGTACGAGACAGTCTCAAACGTACGAGCAGTACTTC. Translation: CASSRTRQSQTYEQYF.

This clone was counted a single time. The rearrangement uses TRBV6-6 and TRBJ2-7; 9 bases match TRBD2. V dropped 6 bases and J dropped 5; count of bases not matched to a gene: 8. This CDR3 is 14 amino acids long. Germline-derived CDR1 and CDR2 are MNHNY and SVGAGI (reference sequence). This CDR3 reads CASRASGISDEQYF. The DNA of the CDR3 is TGTGCCAGCAGAGCTAGCGGGATTAGCGACGAGCAGTACTTC.

This chain connects TRBV19 to TRBJ1-2; TRBD1 might be the D (5 bases). V lost 8 bases to trimming and J lost 6 bases, with 16 bases between them. Germline-derived CDR1 and CDR2 are LNHDA and SQIVND (reference sequence). There are 13 residues in the CDR3. CDR3 residues: CASSFRALNGYTF. CDR3 DNA: TGTGCCAGTTCGTTCAGGGCTTTAAATGGCTACACCTTC.

This clone occurred once. V is TRBV20-1 and J is TRBJ1-2; D gene uncertain. This CDR3 comprises 11 residues. The V end was cut by 3 bases, the J end by 3 bases, with 5 bases between. The germline gives CDR1 DFQATT, CDR2 SNEGSKA (reference sequence). CDR3 in amino acids: CSASQDYGYTF. The CDR3 DNA follows: TGCAGTGCTAGCCAGGACTATGGCTACACCTTC.

The chain uses TRBV19 and TRBJ1-1, with D unclear. From germline, CDR1 is LNHDA and CDR2 SQIVND (reference sequence). The ends were cut back, 3 bases at V and 1 base at J, with 12 bases in the middle. The CDR3 is 15 amino acids. The CDR3 coding sequence is TGTGCCAGTAGTATTGAACAGATAGAGAACACTGAAGCTTTCTTT. It specifies CASSIEQIENTEAFF.

This chain joins TRBV11-3 and TRBJ2-1, with D tentatively TRBD2 (6 bases). CDR3 length equals 15 residues. The germline gives CDR1 SGHNT, CDR2 YENEEA. Trimming stripped 4 bases from V and 2 bases from J, with 12 bases between. CDR3 in DNA: TGTGCCAGCAGCTGGAGACTAGGGGCCTACAATGAGCAGTTCTTC. This sequence encodes CASSWRLGAYNEQFF.

The CDR3 nucleotides are TGTGCCAGCTCACCAGAGGGGACAGCACACGAGCAGTACTTC. This gives the protein CASSPEGTAHEQYF. The J gene is TRBJ2-7, the V gene TRBV18; 7 bases match TRBD1. There are 14 residues in the CDR3. With 2 bases clipped from V and 5 bases from J, the junction kept 6 bases outside the gene matches. Germline CDR1 is KGHSH and CDR2 is LQKENI.